The rows below give T cell receptor beta chains drawn from one sample of a study of T cells after yellow fever vaccination. A single record per CDR3 protein comes from TCRdb applying MiXCR to the 5' RACE reads. The sample records 500,000 to 550,000 distinct CDR3 sequences, 21% being singletons. This material consisted of PBMCs, taken 21 days after the first yellow fever vaccination. Receptor source: a man younger than 35 who received the YFV17D yellow fever vaccine. CDR3s include the opening cysteine and the closing phenylalanine or tryptophan. A D gene is named only where the DNA matches it firmly. Some rows have no size entry. The others give once, few or many, or a class for an expanded clone.

>NA|TRBJ2-1|NA|TRBV14
CASSQGVMSYNEQFF
TGTGCCAGCAGCCAAGGGGTAATGTCCTACAATGAGCAGTTCTTC
>NA|TRBJ1-3|few|TRBV11-2
CASSPTGALTGNTIYF
TGTGCCAGCAGCCCCACGGGGGCTCTCACTGGAAACACCATATATTTT
>NA|TRBJ1-4|few|TRBV28
CASSSDTNEKLFF
TGTGCCAGCAGTTCGGACACAAACGAAAAACTGTTTTTT
>NA|TRBJ1-1|few|TRBV5-6
CASSTLRVGNTEAFF
TGTGCCAGCAGTACACTTCGGGTTGGGAACACTGAAGCTTTCTTT
>TRBD2|TRBJ2-7|NA|TRBV30
CAWRASGASSSYEQYF
TGTGCCTGGAGGGCTAGCGGGGCCTCGTCTTCCTACGAGCAGTACTTC
>TRBD2|TRBJ2-3|few|TRBV4-3
CASSQDSGERKDTQYF
TGCGCCAGCAGCCAAGATAGCGGGGAGAGGAAAGATACGCAGTATTTT
>NA|TRBJ2-5|NA|TRBV2
CASRSLRTPQYF
TGTGCCAGCCGGTCCCTTCGAACTCCCCAGTACTTC
>NA|TRBJ2-3|NA|TRBV10-3
CAIKEGTDTDTQYF
TGTGCCATCAAGGAGGGCACGGACACAGATACGCAGTATTTT
>NA|TRBJ2-3|many|TRBV5-1
CASSLGGTNTDTQYF
TGCGCCAGCAGCTTGGGAGGGACGAACACAGATACGCAGTATTTT
>NA|TRBJ2-3|few|TRBV5-1
CASSLEPGDGTDTQYF
TGCGCCAGCAGCTTGGAACCGGGGGATGGCACAGATACGCAGTATTTT
>NA|TRBJ2-3|NA|TRBV20-1
CSARDLLSGYRTDTQYF
TGCAGTGCTAGAGATCTTCTCAGCGGTTACCGCACAGATACGCAGTATTTT
>TRBD1|TRBJ2-3|NA|TRBV6-5
CASSYSGQGSDTQYF
TGTGCCAGCAGTTACTCGGGACAGGGATCGGATACGCAGTATTTT
>TRBD2|TRBJ2-5|NA|TRBV5-1
CASSLGPTAGGRQQTQYF
TGCGCCAGCAGCTTGGGGCCCACAGCGGGGGGGCGTCAACAGACCCAGTACTTC
>TRBD2|TRBJ2-7|NA|TRBV20-1
CSAARGVGYEQYF
TGCAGTGCTGCCCGGGGGGTTGGCTACGAGCAGTACTTC
>NA|TRBJ2-2|NA|TRBV28
CASSLGARETGELFF
TGTGCCAGCAGTTTAGGCGCTAGAGAAACCGGGGAGCTGTTTTTT
>TRBD1|TRBJ2-7|NA|TRBV25-1
CASSENRGQGSYEQYF
TGTGCCAGCAGTGAAAATAGGGGGCAGGGGTCCTACGAGCAGTACTTC
>TRBD2|TRBJ2-2|NA|TRBV4-2
CASSQGGGLAGDTGELFF
TGTGCCAGCAGCCAGGGGGGTGGACTAGCGGGGGACACCGGGGAGCTGTTTTTT
>NA|TRBJ2-6|NA|TRBV10-3
CATYHAGGSGANVLTF
TGTGCCACCTACCACGCAGGGGGGTCTGGGGCCAACGTCCTGACTTTC
>NA|TRBJ1-4|NA|TRBV3-1
CASSRRDLASEKLFF
TGTGCCAGCAGCCGGCGGGACCTGGCGAGTGAAAAACTGTTTTTT
>TRBD1|TRBJ1-1|few|TRBV7-2
CASSPYDRAAFF
TGTGCCAGCAGCCCGTATGACAGGGCGGCTTTCTTT
>NA|TRBJ2-2|few|TRBV27
CASSLLEGRGTGELFF
TGTGCCAGCAGTTTATTAGAGGGCCGGGGCACCGGGGAGCTGTTTTTT
>TRBD1|TRBJ2-1|few|TRBV2
CASSQSGQGANEQFF
TGTGCCAGCAGTCAGAGTGGACAGGGGGCCAATGAGCAGTTCTTC
>NA|TRBJ1-1|few|TRBV12-5
CASGSQRPAFF
TGTGCTAGTGGTAGTCAGAGGCCGGCTTTCTTT
>TRBD1|TRBJ1-2|few|TRBV13
CASSSGDRAFSGYTF
TGTGCCAGCAGCTCTGGCGACAGGGCGTTTAGTGGCTACACCTTC
>NA|TRBJ1-2|NA|TRBV6-1
CASSREFGARRGGYTF
TGTGCCAGCAGTCGAGAATTTGGCGCAAGAAGGGGTGGCTACACCTTC
>NA|TRBJ2-3|NA|TRBV3-1
CASSPWTKPSTDTQYF
TGTGCCAGCAGCCCTTGGACGAAACCATCCACAGATACGCAGTATTTT
>TRBD2|TRBJ2-3|NA|TRBV12-3/TRBV12-4
CASRTSGGTQYF
TGTGCCAGCAGGACTAGCGGGGGTACGCAGTATTTT
>NA|TRBJ1-6|few|TRBV27
CASSLLPGAHSPLHF
TGTGCCAGCAGTTTATTACCAGGGGCCCATTCACCCCTCCACTTT
>NA|TRBJ2-3|NA|TRBV5-1
CASNWGETGDTQYF
TGCGCCAGCAACTGGGGGGAAACAGGAGATACGCAGTATTTT
>NA|TRBJ1-3|NA|TRBV7-8
CASSLGGPRNTIYF
TGTGCCAGCAGCTTGGGGGGACCCCGAAACACCATATATTTT
>TRBD1|TRBJ2-2|NA|TRBV28
CASATPGQGFGELFF
TGTGCCAGCGCCACCCCGGGACAGGGTTTCGGGGAGCTGTTTTTT
>NA|TRBJ1-2|NA|TRBV5-4
CASSFRTPDYGYTF
TGTGCCAGCAGCTTCAGGACGCCGGACTATGGCTACACCTTC
>NA|TRBJ2-5|few|TRBV6-2/TRBV6-3
CASTFWRGAGQETQYF
TGTGCCAGCACGTTCTGGAGGGGGGCCGGACAAGAGACCCAGTACTTC
>NA|TRBJ1-3|NA|TRBV3-1
CASSPRRGSGNTIYF
TGTGCCAGCAGCCCAAGACGAGGCTCTGGAAACACCATATATTTT
>NA|TRBJ1-1|few|TRBV7-9
CASYGWNTEAFF
TGTGCCAGCTACGGCTGGAACACTGAAGCTTTCTTT
>NA|TRBJ1-1|few|TRBV6-5
CASSYSRGWVEAFF
TGTGCCAGCAGTTACTCTCGGGGGTGGGTGGAAGCTTTCTTT
>NA|TRBJ2-3|NA|TRBV11-2
CASSLDWGQGSRTDTQYF
TGTGCCAGCAGCTTAGATTGGGGCCAGGGGTCCCGCACAGATACGCAGTATTTT
>NA|TRBJ1-1|once|TRBV19
CASSKRENTEAFF
TGTGCCAGTAGTAAGCGGGAAAACACTGAAGCTTTCTTT
>TRBD1|TRBJ2-2|few|TRBV7-2
CASSLVGGSANTGELFF
TGTGCCAGCAGCTTAGTAGGGGGCTCAGCGAACACCGGGGAGCTGTTTTTT
>TRBD1|TRBJ2-2|NA|TRBV19
CASTPWTGTNTGELFF
TGTGCCAGTACCCCTTGGACAGGGACGAACACCGGGGAGCTGTTTTTT
>NA|TRBJ2-7|once|TRBV5-4
CASSSPRGGNEQYF
TGTGCCAGCAGCTCTCCAAGGGGGGGGAATGAGCAGTACTTC
>NA|TRBJ1-4|few|TRBV12-3/TRBV12-4
CASSLELLGADEKLFF
TGTGCCAGCAGTTTAGAGCTCCTGGGGGCGGATGAAAAACTGTTTTTT
>TRBD1|TRBJ1-3|NA|TRBV7-2
CASSPRGQGSLGNTIYF
TGTGCCAGCAGCCCGCGGGGACAGGGGAGCCTAGGAAACACCATATATTTT
>NA|TRBJ2-1|few|TRBV5-1
CASSKDQMTSYNEQFF
TGCGCCAGCAGTAAGGATCAAATGACCTCCTACAATGAGCAGTTCTTC
>TRBD2|TRBJ2-1|NA|TRBV20-1
CSAPFLAGGWEQFF
TGCAGTGCGCCATTCCTAGCGGGGGGTTGGGAGCAGTTCTTC
>NA|TRBJ2-6|NA|TRBV5-1
CASSLQGVSGANVLTF
TGCGCCAGCAGCTTACAGGGAGTCTCTGGGGCCAACGTCCTGACTTTC